This is a list of T cell receptor beta chains from one sample in a study of graft-versus-host responses after intestinal transplantation. Sequencing was performed with immunoSEQ multiplex PCR; in TCRdb, only in-frame clones are kept and a portion is missing. This table has 130,000 to 150,000 clones, around 90% appearing once. The antigens these receptors bind are not known. This specimen consisted of unstimulated CD4+ T cells sorted from spleen or lymph node cells, obtained before intestinal transplant. The receptors shown here come from a human donor who received an intestinal transplant. CDR3s include the opening cysteine and the closing phenylalanine or tryptophan. The order of the fields is clone size, V gene, D gene, J gene, CDR3 protein, CDR3 DNA. The D gene is left open where the match is weak. Clone size, where shown, is once, few, many, or a class for clones that have expanded.

.	TRBV7-9	TRBD2	TRBJ2-1	CASSRGLAGPYNEQFF	TGTGCCAGCAGTCGCGGACTAGCGGGGCCCTACAATGAGCAGTTCTTC
.	TRBV7-2	.	TRBJ2-7	CASSTDWGSYEQYF	TGTGCCAGCAGCACCGATTGGGGTAGCTACGAGCAGTACTTC
.	TRBV5-1	TRBD2	TRBJ2-7	CASSPSVAGRYEQYF	TGCGCCAGCAGCCCTAGTGTAGCGGGAAGGTACGAGCAGTACTTC
.	TRBV6-1	TRBD1	TRBJ2-7	CASRGTGRDEQYF	TGTGCCAGCAGGGGGACAGGGCGCGACGAGCAGTACTTC
.	TRBV7-3	TRBD2	TRBJ2-7	CASSLASGTIYEQYF	TGTGCCAGCAGCCTGGCTAGCGGGACAATCTACGAGCAGTACTTC
.	TRBV29-1	.	TRBJ2-3	CSVVSGLGTDTQYF	TGCAGCGTTGTATCTGGGCTTGGAACAGATACGCAGTATTTT
.	TRBV4-1	.	TRBJ2-5	CASSQGGGIGQETQYF	TGCGCCAGCAGCCAAGGAGGGGGGATTGGCCAAGAGACCCAGTACTTC
.	TRBV5-6	TRBD2	TRBJ2-3	CASSFPSGRRTQYF	TGTGCCAGCAGCTTCCCTAGCGGGAGACGTACGCAGTATTTT
.	TRBV6-5	.	TRBJ2-1	CASSRQGHEQFF	TGTGCCAGCAGTAGGCAGGGGCATGAGCAGTTCTTC
.	TRBV15	.	TRBJ2-1	CATSVWRSSYNEQFF	TGTGCCACCAGTGTTTGGCGGAGCTCCTACAATGAGCAGTTCTTC
.	TRBV18	.	TRBJ2-1	CASSPQEVSIYHNEQFF	TGTGCCAGCTCACCTCAGGAGGTCAGTATTTATCACAATGAGCAGTTCTTC
.	TRBV2	.	TRBJ2-1	CASSVIDLQQFF	TGTGCCAGCAGTGTTATAGATCTGCAGCAGTTCTTC
.	TRBV4-1	.	TRBJ2-7	CASSQVLGYEQYF	TGCGCCAGCAGCCAAGTTCTGGGCTACGAGCAGTACTTC
.	TRBV7-3	.	TRBJ2-3	CASSQSGLSTDTQYF	TGTGCCAGCAGCCAAAGCGGTCTTAGCACAGATACGCAGTATTTT
.	TRBV5-5	.	TRBJ2-6	CASILGGASGANVLTF	TGTGCCAGCATACTAGGGGGGGCCTCTGGGGCCAACGTCCTGACTTTC
.	TRBV19	.	TRBJ1-1	CASSIGQRNTEAFF	TGTGCCAGTAGTATAGGACAGAGGAACACTGAAGCTTTCTTT
few	TRBV10-3	.	TRBJ1-2	CAISEETYGYTF	TGTGCCATCAGCGAGGAGACCTATGGCTACACCTTC
once	TRBV29-1	TRBD2	TRBJ2-1	CSVERSGIYEQFF	TGCAGCGTTGAGCGCAGCGGGATATATGAGCAGTTCTTC
.	TRBV5-4	.	TRBJ1-2	CASRDPGLSYGYTF	TGTGCCAGCAGGGACCCCGGACTGAGCTATGGCTACACCTTC